The entry that follows covers one T cell receptor beta chain sequence. The data originate from a study of control samples from healthy donors and cancer patients. Germline values: CDR1 SGHDN, CDR2 FVKESK. Trimming stripped 1 base from V and 1 base from J, with 14 bases between. CDR3 length equals 17 residues. Here immunoSEQ multiplex PCR was the method, and the copy in TCRdb shows in-frame clones only, minus some. The table includes some 120,000 clones, roughly 91% detected once. The source is a man aged 35 to 55 in good health. The sequenced material came from blood. V and J are TRBV14 and TRBJ2-4; either TRBD1 or TRBD2 may fit D (5 bases each). The CDR3 nucleotides are TGTGCCAGCAGCCAAGTTACGGGGCGGGCGGCCAAAAACATTCAGTACTTC. Its translation: CASSQVTGRAAKNIQYF.